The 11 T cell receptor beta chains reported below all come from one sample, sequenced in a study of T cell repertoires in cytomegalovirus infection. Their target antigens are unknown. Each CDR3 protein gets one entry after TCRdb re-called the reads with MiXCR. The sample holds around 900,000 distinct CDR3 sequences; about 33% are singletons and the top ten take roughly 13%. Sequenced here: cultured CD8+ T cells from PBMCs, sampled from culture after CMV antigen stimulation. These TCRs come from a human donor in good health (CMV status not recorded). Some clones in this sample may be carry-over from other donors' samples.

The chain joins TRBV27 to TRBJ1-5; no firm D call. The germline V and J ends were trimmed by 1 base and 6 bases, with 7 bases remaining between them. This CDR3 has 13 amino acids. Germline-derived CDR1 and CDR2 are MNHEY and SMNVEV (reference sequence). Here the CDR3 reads CASSLLGSQPQHF. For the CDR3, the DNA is TGTGCCAGCAGTTTATTGGGTTCTCAGCCCCAGCATTTT.

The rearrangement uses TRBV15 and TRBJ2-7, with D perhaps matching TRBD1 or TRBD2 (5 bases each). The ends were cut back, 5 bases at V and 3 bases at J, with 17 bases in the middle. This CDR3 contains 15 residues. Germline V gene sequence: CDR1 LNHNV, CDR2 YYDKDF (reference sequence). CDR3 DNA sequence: TGTGCCACCAGCCAACGACGGGACGGTCACTACGAGCAGTACTTC. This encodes CATSQRRDGHYEQYF.

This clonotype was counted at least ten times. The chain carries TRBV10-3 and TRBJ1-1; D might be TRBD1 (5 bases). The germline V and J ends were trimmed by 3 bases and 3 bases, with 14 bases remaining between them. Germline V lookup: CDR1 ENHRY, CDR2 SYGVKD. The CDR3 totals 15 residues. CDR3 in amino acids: CAISDGRAKDTEAFF. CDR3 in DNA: TGTGCCATCAGTGATGGCAGGGCCAAGGACACTGAAGCTTTCTTT.

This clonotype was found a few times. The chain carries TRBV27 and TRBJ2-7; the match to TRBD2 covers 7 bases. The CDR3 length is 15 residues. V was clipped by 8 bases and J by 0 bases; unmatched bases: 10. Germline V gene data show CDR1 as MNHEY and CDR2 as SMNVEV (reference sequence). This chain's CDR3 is CASGGLTGGSYEQYF. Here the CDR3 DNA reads TGTGCCAGCGGCGGACTTACGGGGGGCTCCTACGAGCAGTACTTC.

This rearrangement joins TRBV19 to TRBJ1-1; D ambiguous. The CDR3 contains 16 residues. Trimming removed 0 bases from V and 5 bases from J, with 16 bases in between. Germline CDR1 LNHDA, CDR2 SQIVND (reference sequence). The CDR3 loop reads CASSIEVPAGGTEAFF. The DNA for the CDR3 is TGTGCCAGTAGTATAGAGGTCCCCGCTGGTGGGACTGAAGCTTTCTTT.

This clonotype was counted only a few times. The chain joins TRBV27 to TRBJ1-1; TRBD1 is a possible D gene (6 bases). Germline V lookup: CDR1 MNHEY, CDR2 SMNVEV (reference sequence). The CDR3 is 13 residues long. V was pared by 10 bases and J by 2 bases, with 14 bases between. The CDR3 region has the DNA TGTGCCATAGGGGGACACACTAACACTGAAGCTTTCTTT. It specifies CAIGGHTNTEAFF.

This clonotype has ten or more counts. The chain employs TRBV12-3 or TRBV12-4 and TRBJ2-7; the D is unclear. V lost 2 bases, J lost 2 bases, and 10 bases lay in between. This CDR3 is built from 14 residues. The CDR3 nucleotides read TGTGCCAGCAGTTTATTCGGATCTCCCTACGAGCAGTACTTC. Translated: CASSLFGSPYEQYF.

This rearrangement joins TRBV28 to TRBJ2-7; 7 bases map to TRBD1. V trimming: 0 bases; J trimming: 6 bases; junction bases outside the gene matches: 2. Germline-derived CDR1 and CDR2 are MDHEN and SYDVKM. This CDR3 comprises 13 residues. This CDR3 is CASSLWTGPEQYV. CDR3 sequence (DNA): TGTGCCAGCAGTTTATGGACAGGGCCCGAGCAGTACGTC.

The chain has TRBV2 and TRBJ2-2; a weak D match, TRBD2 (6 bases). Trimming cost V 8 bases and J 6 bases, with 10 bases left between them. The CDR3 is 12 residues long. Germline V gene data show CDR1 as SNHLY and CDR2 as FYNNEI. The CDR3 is CASPGASGELFF. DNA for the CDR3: TGTGCCAGCCCGGGAGCATCCGGGGAGCTGTTTTTT.

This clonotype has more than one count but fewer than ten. CDR3 amino acids: CASSLKQGVGEQFF. The CDR3 bases are TGTGCCAGCAGCTTAAAACAGGGGGTTGGTGAGCAGTTCTTC. This rearrangement joins TRBV7-9 to TRBJ2-1, with 8 bases fitting TRBD1. The germline V gene encodes CDR1 SEHNR and CDR2 FQNEAQ (reference sequence). CDR3 length: 14 residues. Losses at the gene ends were 2 bases for V and 9 bases for J; bases not matched to a gene: 6.

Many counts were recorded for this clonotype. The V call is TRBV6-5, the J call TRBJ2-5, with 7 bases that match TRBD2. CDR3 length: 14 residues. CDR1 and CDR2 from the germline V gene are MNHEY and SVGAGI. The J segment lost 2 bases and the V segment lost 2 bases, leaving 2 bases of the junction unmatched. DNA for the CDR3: TGTGCCAGCAGTTACGGCGGGGGTCAAGAGACCCAGTACTTC. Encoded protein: CASSYGGGQETQYF.